A single sample is the source of the 5 T cell receptor beta chains below, sequenced in a study of blood T cell repertoires in COVID-19. Produced via immunoSEQ multiplex PCR; TCRdb's table is partial and in-frame only. The table records 150,000 to 200,000 clones, more than 75% of them present only once. Sequenced material: peripheral blood. Receptor source: a man in his sixties with COVID-19, enrolled during active disease.

The V call is TRBV28, the J call TRBJ1-5, with D perhaps TRBD1 (5 bases). V dropped 8 bases and J dropped 8 bases, with 13 bases sitting between them. The CDR3 has 12 amino acids. CDR1 and CDR2 (germline): MDHEN, SYDVKM. The DNA of the CDR3 is TGTGCCAGCGGGCAAAAGGGGAAGCCCCAGCATTTT. Translating it yields CASGQKGKPQHF.

The chain has TRBV20-1 and TRBJ2-3; 7 bases are a match to TRBD1. The CDR3 contains 14 residues. In germline, CDR1 is DFQATT, CDR2 SNEGSKA (reference sequence). With 3 bases clipped from V and 6 bases from J, the junction kept 9 bases outside the gene matches. This CDR3 is CSASKDRLTDTQYF. As DNA, the CDR3 is TGCAGTGCTAGTAAGGACAGGTTAACGGATACGCAGTATTTT.

This sequence joins TRBV7-3 and TRBJ1-1, with D hard to call. The V end was cut by 2 bases, the J end by 2 bases, with 12 bases between. The CDR3 has 15 residues. Germline values: CDR1 SGHTA, CDR2 FQGTGA. The CDR3 loop is CASSLDSVTNTEAFF. CDR3 nucleotide sequence: TGTGCCAGCAGCTTAGATTCGGTGACTAACACTGAAGCTTTCTTT.

The genes are TRBV4-3 and TRBJ1-2; no reliable D call. The CDR3 consists of 15 residues. CDR1 LGHNA and CDR2 YSLEER come from the germline V gene. V was cut by 2 bases and J by 6 bases, with 16 bases left in between. In DNA form, the CDR3 reads TGCGCCAGCAGCCAAAACGCGGGCCTTAGAAATGGCTACACCTTC. It codes for CASSQNAGLRNGYTF.

The chain is built from TRBV7-2 and TRBJ2-3; TRBD2 is a possible D gene (6 bases). V was clipped by 1 base and J by 4 bases, with 9 bases between them. CDR1 is SGHTA and CDR2 is FQGNSA in the germline V gene. The CDR3 runs to 14 residues. The CDR3 sequence: CASSLVREADTQYF. Written as DNA, the CDR3 is TGTGCCAGCAGCTTAGTCAGGGAGGCAGATACGCAGTATTTT.